This T cell receptor (beta chain) was documented in a study of control samples from healthy donors and cancer patients. Assay: immunoSEQ multiplex PCR; the TCRdb copy retains only in-frame clones and omits some. The sample lists some 140,000 clones; roughly 90% were seen once. The germline V gene encodes CDR1 MDHEN and CDR2 SYDVKM. The CDR3 length is 17 residues. Trimming took off 5 bases at V and 2 bases at J, with 19 bases between the two ends. Sequencing was carried out using blood. The rearrangement links TRBV28 to TRBJ1-5; possible D gene TRBD1, 6 bases. The source of this sequence is a man under 40 in good health. The CDR3 reads CASSPPRQVRGNQPQHF. DNA for the CDR3: TGTGCCAGCAGTCCACCACGACAGGTTCGGGGCAATCAGCCCCAGCATTTT. Together with reference TRBV28 and TRBJ1-5, the CDR3 gives the full variable domain: DVKVTQSSRYLVKRTGEKVFLECVQDMDHENMFWYRQDPGLGLRLIYFSYDVKMKEKGDIPEGYSVSREKKERFSLILESASTNQTSMYLCASSPPRQVRGNQPQHFGDGTRLSIL.